These 20 T cell receptor beta chains share one sample of origin, sequenced in a study of CD8+ T cells in alopecia areata (dated by TCRdb to 2016 to 2019). The library was prepared using the immunoSEQ multiplex PCR assay. RNA was extracted from all samples and reverse transcribed into cDNA as template for TCR sequencing. Drawn from immuneACCESS, this table holds only the in-frame rearrangements with V and J called that TCRdb kept. Clones are partly lost; checked studies trace under half to an unresolved V gene and leave the rest unexplained. For this sample the table gives roughly 76,000 clones, of which about 30% were detected only once. The top ten clones comprise about 16% of the sample. In the paper's terms, the time point label means: about 4 weeks on oral tofacitinib. The treatment or condition tag for this specimen amounts to: oral pan-JAK inhibitor, 5-10 mg twice daily. Sequenced here: CD8+ T cells sorted from blood, sampled at week 4, from a patient treated with tofacitinib. The receptors stem from a human donor with alopecia areata.

The gene calls are TRBV29-1 and TRBJ1-2, with D possibly matching TRBD1 (6 bases). Germline values: CDR1 SQVTM, CDR2 ANQGSEA. V was clipped by 3 bases and J by 1 base, with 9 bases between them. CDR3 length equals 13 residues. The CDR3, as DNA: TGCAGCGTTGATAAAGGGGGTAACTATGGCTACACCTTC. The encoded protein is CSVDKGGNYGYTF.

The chain carries TRBV11-2 and TRBJ1-3; no clear D. The CDR3 consists of 16 residues. The V end was cut by 9 bases, the J end by 1 base, with 19 bases between. The germline V gene encodes CDR1 SGHAT and CDR2 FQNNGV. The CDR3 bases are TGTGCCAGGACGGCGGTAGGGCGACGTTCTGGAAACACCATATATTTT. This sequence encodes CARTAVGRRSGNTIYF.

The V and J genes are TRBV7-2 and TRBJ2-7; D is unclear. The CDR3 spans 13 residues. CDR1 and CDR2 from the germline V gene are SGHTA and FQGNSA. V lost 3 bases, J lost 4 bases, and 10 bases lay in between. For the CDR3, the DNA is TGTGCCAGCAGCTTGGCGGAAGAGTACGAGCAGTACTTC. The encoded protein is CASSLAEEYEQYF.

This clone was counted a few times. The chain combines TRBV6-6 with TRBJ1-2, with no clear D. Trimming cost V 8 bases and J 6 bases, with 10 bases left between them. Germline V gene lookup returns CDR1 MNHNY and CDR2 SVGAGI (reference sequence). The length of the CDR3 is 11 residues. The CDR3 region is CASLRGDGYTF. The CDR3 DNA is TGTGCCAGCCTACGGGGAGATGGCTACACCTTC.

The gene calls are TRBV29-1 and TRBJ2-3; 12 bases agree with TRBD2. J gave up 6 bases and V 7 bases, and 11 bases lay outside the gene matches. CDR1 and CDR2 (germline): SQVTM, ANQGSEA. The length of the CDR3 is 15 residues. The CDR3 sequence: CSGLLAGGPFDTQYF. Here the CDR3 DNA reads TGCAGCGGACTCCTAGCGGGAGGGCCCTTTGATACGCAGTATTTT.

The chain uses TRBV29-1 and TRBJ1-1; no clear D gene. This CDR3 is 11 amino acids long. The V gene lost 4 bases and the J gene lost 7 bases, with 10 bases spanning the gap. Germline V gene lookup returns CDR1 SQVTM and CDR2 ANQGSEA. Here the CDR3 DNA reads TGCAGCGTTGTTCTTTTGGGTGAAGCTTTCTTT. As protein: CSVVLLGEAFF.

This chain links TRBV30 with TRBJ2-6; no firm D call. The germline CDR1 and CDR2 sequences are GTSNPN and SVGIG (reference sequence). This CDR3 is built from 15 residues. The V end lost 8 bases, the J end lost 2 bases, and 16 bases lay between the germline ends. As DNA, the CDR3 is TGTGCCGGATCATCATCACCTACTGGGGCCAACGTCCTGACTTTC. This codes for CAGSSSPTGANVLTF.

In this sample, this clone turned up a few times. This rearrangement joins TRBV7-9 to TRBJ2-5; unclear D gene. The CDR3 extends over 9 amino acids. V was shortened by 11 bases and J by 4 bases, with 5 bases between the two germline ends. CDR1 is SEHNR, CDR2 FQNEAQ, per germline (reference sequence). CDR3 DNA: TGTGCCCAAAGAGAGACCCAGTACTTC. It yields the protein CAQRETQYF.

This clone was counted between two and nine times. The chain is built from TRBV29-1 and TRBJ2-1; unclear D gene. With 4 bases removed from V and 7 bases from J, the gap between germline ends came to 8 bases. This CDR3 comprises 11 residues. CDR1 and CDR2 from the germline V gene are SQVTM and ANQGSEA. The CDR3 region is CSVVVKNEQFF. CDR3 in DNA: TGCAGCGTTGTCGTAAAGAATGAGCAGTTCTTC.

The chain joins TRBV29-1 to TRBJ2-7; tentative D call: TRBD2 (5 bases). Germline values: CDR1 SQVTM, CDR2 ANQGSEA. The V end lost 4 bases, the J end lost 3 bases, and 10 bases lay between the germline ends. This CDR3 region has 12 residues. CDR3 coding DNA: TGCAGCGTTGTCCCCGGGGACTACGAGCAGTACTTC. This codes for CSVVPGDYEQYF.

This clone was counted only a few times. Other nucleotide sequences from this sample produce the same CDR3. The rearrangement links TRBV29-1 to TRBJ2-7, with D possibly matching TRBD1 (5 bases). The ends were cut back, 2 bases at V and 3 bases at J, with 5 bases in the middle. This CDR3 comprises 11 residues. Germline CDR1 reads SQVTM; CDR2 reads ANQGSEA. DNA for the CDR3: TGCAGCGTTGAACAGGGCTACGAGCAGTACTTC. It translates to CSVEQGYEQYF.

The gene calls are TRBV29-1 and TRBJ2-1, with D possibly TRBD2 on 5 matching bases. V was clipped by 3 bases and J by 10 bases, with 10 bases between them. Looked up from germline, CDR1 is SQVTM and CDR2 is ANQGSEA. There are 11 residues in the CDR3. The CDR3 coding sequence is TGCAGCGTTGAGTTGGGAGTCGAGCAGTTCTTC. Its translation: CSVELGVEQFF.

Written as DNA, the CDR3 is TGTGCCAGCAGCGAACCCTGGGTAACTACCTATGGCTACACCTTC. Protein product: CASSEPWVTTYGYTF. This chain links TRBV25-1 with TRBJ1-2; D remains ambiguous. V was shortened by 6 bases and J by 4 bases, with 18 bases between the two germline ends. Germline CDR1 reads MGHDK; CDR2 reads SYGVNS. This CDR3 spans 15 amino acids.

This clone was observed many times. The chain has TRBV7-9 and TRBJ1-5, with D unclear. V gave up 5 bases and J gave up 1 base, with 9 bases separating them. This CDR3 has 14 amino acids. The V gene's germline CDR1 is SEHNR and CDR2 FQNEAQ (reference sequence). CDR3 bases: TGTGCCAGCAGCAAGGGTGGGAGCAATCAGCCCCAGCATTTT. Translation gives CASSKGGSNQPQHF.

The chain uses TRBV6-5 and TRBJ2-5; possibly TRBD1 for D (5 bases). The CDR3 has 15 residues. CDR1 and CDR2 from the germline V gene are MNHEY and SVGAGI. Trimming pared 5 bases from V and 7 bases from J, leaving 20 bases between. The CDR3 region is CASSTPSQGFGTQYF. As DNA, the CDR3 is TGTGCCAGCAGTACCCCGTCTCAGGGATTTGGGACCCAGTACTTC.

This clone has just one count. The chain carries TRBV7-9 and TRBJ1-4; 7 positions agree with TRBD1. The CDR3 has 16 amino acids. The germline CDR1 and CDR2 sequences are SEHNR and FQNEAQ (reference sequence). V was clipped by 3 bases and J by 0 bases; unmatched bases: 4. CDR3 sequence (DNA): TGTGCCAGCAGCTTTAGACAGGGTCCAACTAATGAAAAACTGTTTTTT. Translation: CASSFRQGPTNEKLFF. The full variable domain, its missing parts supplied by reference TRBV7-9 and TRBJ1-4, is DTGVSQNPRHKITKRGQNVTFRCDPISEHNRLYWYRQTLGQGPEFLTYFQNEAQLEKSRLLSDRFSAERPKGSFSTLEIQRTEQGDSAMYLCASSFRQGPTNEKLFFGSGTQLSVL.

This clone was counted between two and nine times. This chain joins TRBV9 and TRBJ2-7, with D maybe TRBD2 (6 bases). Deletions cut 3 bases from V and 3 bases from J, with 16 bases between. CDR3 size: 15 residues. From germline, CDR1 is SGDLS and CDR2 YYNGEE. The CDR3 loop is CASSAYSGPIYEQYF. As DNA, the CDR3 is TGTGCCAGCAGCGCATATAGCGGACCGATCTACGAGCAGTACTTC.

The V and J genes are TRBV19 and TRBJ2-5, with a tentative D call TRBD2 (6 bases). From germline, CDR1 is LNHDA and CDR2 SQIVND (reference sequence). Between the trimmed V and J ends, which lost 9 bases and 3 bases, there was a span of 14 bases. There are 13 residues in the CDR3. Here the CDR3 reads CARIGREEETQYF. Written as DNA, the CDR3 is TGTGCCAGAATCGGTAGGGAGGAAGAGACCCAGTACTTC. Looking up the rest from reference TRBV19 and TRBJ2-5 gives the full variable domain: DGGITQSPKYLFRKEGQNVTLSCEQNLNHDAMYWYRQDPGQGLRLIYYSQIVNDFQKGDIAEGYSVSREKKESFPLTVTSAQKNPTAFYLCARIGREEETQYFGPGTRLLVL.

The genes are TRBV7-9 and TRBJ2-1; TRBD1 matches 7 bases. CDR1 is SEHNR, CDR2 FQNEAQ, per germline (reference sequence). The CDR3 has 14 amino acids. The junction had 6 bases not matched to a gene; V was cut back by 10 bases and J by 0 bases. In nucleotides, the CDR3 is TGTGCCATCCCGGACAGGAACTCCTACAATGAGCAGTTCTTC. As protein: CAIPDRNSYNEQFF.

This clone was counted only a few times. The J gene is TRBJ2-5, the V gene TRBV25-1; unclear D gene. In germline, CDR1 is MGHDK, CDR2 SYGVNS. The germline V and J ends were trimmed by 7 bases and 0 bases, with 6 bases remaining between them. This CDR3 spans 12 amino acids. CDR3 bases: TGTGCCAGCAAAGGGAACCAAGAGACCCAGTACTTC. It specifies CASKGNQETQYF.